This TCR beta chain stems from a study of blood T cell repertoires in COVID-19. Only in-frame clones appear in the TCRdb table, and some are missing; sequencing was by immunoSEQ multiplex PCR. The repertoire holds 110,000 or so clones, around 80% seen once, with roughly 2.6% in the top ten. Germline CDR1 reads SGHKS; CDR2 reads YYEKEE (reference sequence). The CDR3 loop spans 14 amino acids. Trimming pared 4 bases from V and 1 base from J, leaving 11 bases between. The sequencing sample was made of peripheral blood. The gene calls are TRBV5-5 and TRBJ1-1; maybe TRBD1 (6 bases). The sequence derives from a man between 45 and 60 years old with acute or convalescent COVID-19. The CDR3 coding sequence is TGTGCCAGCAGCCCCGCCAGGGGGAACACTGAAGCTTTCTTT. Encoded protein: CASSPARGNTEAFF.